This paragraph reports one T cell receptor (beta chain). Sequence at one end of the junction differs from germline and may be a read error. This entry is derived from a study of CDR3 diversity in severe acne. MiXCR, run by TCRdb on the PCR reads, gives a single entry per CDR3 protein. The sample lists some 85,000 distinct CDR3 sequences, about 53% occurring once. Germline values: CDR1 SEHNR, CDR2 FQNEAQ (reference sequence). The CDR3 length is 13 residues. This clonotype was sampled from a male donor with severe acne vulgaris. The chain is built from TRBV7-9 and TRBJ2-7; D tentatively fits TRBD1 or TRBD2 (5 bases each). What was sequenced was blood. As DNA, the CDR3 is TGCGCCAGCAGCTTAGGGACGGACCACGAGCAGTACTTC. Translation gives CASSLGTDHEQYF.